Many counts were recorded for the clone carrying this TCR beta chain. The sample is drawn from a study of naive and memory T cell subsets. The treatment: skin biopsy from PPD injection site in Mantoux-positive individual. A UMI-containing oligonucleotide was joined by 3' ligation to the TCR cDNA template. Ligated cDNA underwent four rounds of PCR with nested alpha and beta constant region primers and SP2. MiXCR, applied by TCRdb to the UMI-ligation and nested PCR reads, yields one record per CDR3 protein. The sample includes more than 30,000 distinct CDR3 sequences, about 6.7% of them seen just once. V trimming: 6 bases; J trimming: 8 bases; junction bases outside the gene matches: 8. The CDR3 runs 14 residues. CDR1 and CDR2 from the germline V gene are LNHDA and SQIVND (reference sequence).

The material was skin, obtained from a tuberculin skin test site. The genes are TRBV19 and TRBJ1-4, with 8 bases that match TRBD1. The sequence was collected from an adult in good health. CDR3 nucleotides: TGTGCCAGTAGCCGAGGACAGGGACCCGAAAAACTGTTTTTT. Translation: CASSRGQGPEKLFF.